The T cell receptor (beta chain) under discussion was sequenced for a study of blood T cell repertoires in COVID-19. CDR3 size: 15 residues. The V gene's germline CDR1 is SGHVS and CDR2 FNYEAQ. Trimming shortened V by 2 bases and J by 3 bases, and 14 bases separated the two germline ends. Some clones are missing from TCRdb's copy, which holds only in-frame ones; the method was immunoSEQ multiplex PCR. The table lists some 140,000 clones, 65% to 80% of them singletons. This chain links TRBV7-6 with TRBJ2-7, with D tentatively TRBD2 (5 bases). This clonotype originated in a man older than 75 with acute or convalescent COVID-19. The specimen sequenced was peripheral blood. CDR3 sequence (DNA): TGTGCCAGCAGCTTAATGCCGGGGAGAGACTACGAGCAGTACTTC. Translating it yields CASSLMPGRDYEQYF.